One T cell receptor (beta chain) is described in this entry. The data originate from a study of blood T cells in healthy people across ages. The CDR3 covers 15 residues. Trimming removed 6 bases from V and 3 bases from J; junction bases left unmatched: 6. CDR1 and CDR2 from the germline V gene are MNHEY and SVGAGI. Every sample gave at least 5 micrograms of total RNA when it was extracted. The authors ran a second PCR of about 6 to 11 cycles using a sample-barcoded 5' primer and a J-beta primer mix. With 12 random nucleotides, a template-switch adaptor tagged each individual cDNA molecule. One entry per CDR3 protein results from TCRdb running MiXCR on the 5' RACE reads. Seen here are about 640,000 distinct CDR3 sequences, 58% observed once, and the top ten hold approximately 40%.

The clonotype was recovered from a man aged 55 to 70 in good health. The chain joins TRBV6-5 to TRBJ2-5; TRBD2 matches 11 bases. Sequences were obtained from blood. CDR3 protein: CASREPGLAEETQYF. CDR3 nucleotide sequence: TGTGCCAGCAGAGAACCGGGACTAGCGGAAGAGACCCAGTACTTC.